The source of this T cell receptor (beta chain) is a study of molecular identifiers for immune sequencing clone quantification. MiXCR, applied by TCRdb to the PCR reads, yields one record per CDR3 protein. The sample lists about 36,000 distinct CDR3 sequences, 15% to 20% occurring once. In this sample, this clonotype turned up a few times. Material: naive CD8+ T cells from blood, with Jurkat cell RNA spiked in. Indicated subset: FACS-sorted CD8+CD4-CCR7+CD45RA+ naive T cells. This TCR came from a human donor in good health. Some libraries in this study had Jurkat cell RNA spiked in.

Written as DNA, the CDR3 is TGTGCCATCAGAGAGCGACTAGCGGGAGCCCAAGAGACCCAGTACTTC. Translated: CAIRERLAGAQETQYF. This chain uses TRBV10-3 with TRBJ2-5, with 12 bases lining up with TRBD2. There are 16 residues in the CDR3. The J segment lost 1 base and the V segment lost 6 bases, leaving 6 bases of the junction unmatched. CDR1 and CDR2 from the germline V gene are ENHRY and SYGVKD.